These 32 T cell receptor beta chains were sequenced from one sample in a study of cytomegalovirus exposure and HLA in healthy donors. 13 Jbeta primers and 60 Vbeta primers were used for the PCR. This table comes from immunoSEQ multiplex PCR, and its TCRdb copy is limited to in-frame clones, with some not included. The data hold roughly 100,000 clones, with about 12% observed a single time. The sample comprised PBMCs. Receptor source: a man in his forties in good health and CMV-seropositive.

The genes are TRBV5-1 and TRBJ2-7, with 9 positions matching TRBD2. The CDR3 consists of 14 residues. Germline V gene data show CDR1 as SGHRS and CDR2 as YFSETQ. The ends lost 0 bases at V and 2 bases at J; junction bases unmatched: 0. This CDR3 reads CASSLVAGAYEQYF. The DNA for the CDR3 is TGCGCCAGCAGCTTGGTAGCGGGGGCCTACGAGCAGTACTTC.

The chain employs TRBV27 and TRBJ2-7; maybe TRBD2 (6 bases). This CDR3 is built from 14 residues. V lost 4 bases and J lost 0, with 10 bases in between. Germline CDR1 is MNHEY and CDR2 is SMNVEV (reference sequence). Written as DNA, the CDR3 is TGTGCCAGCAGTTGGAGGGAGACCTCCTACGAGCAGTACTTC. Translated: CASSWRETSYEQYF.

This clone showed up just a few times. The junction shows a germline mismatch at one end, possibly a read error. CDR3 nucleotides: TGTGCCAGCAGTGAAGCGCAGAGGGACAGGGGTTTC. Translating it yields CASSEAQRDRGF. The chain recombines TRBV6-1 with TRBJ2-7, with 10 bases aligning to TRBD1. The germline V gene has CDR1 MNHNS and CDR2 SASEGT. CDR3 length equals 12 residues.

The V and J genes are TRBV7-9 and TRBJ2-7; maybe TRBD2 (5 bases). Germline CDR1 SEHNR, CDR2 FQNEAQ (reference sequence). Trimming shortened V by 0 bases and J by 3 bases, and 9 bases separated the two germline ends. CDR3 length equals 14 residues. The CDR3 region is CASSLATGSYEQYF. The CDR3 DNA is TGTGCCAGCAGCTTAGCGACGGGAAGCTACGAGCAGTACTTC.

The V call is TRBV5-1, the J call TRBJ2-5; TRBD2 matches at 8 bases. CDR3 length: 15 residues. V lost 2 bases to trimming and J lost 5 bases; unmatched junction nucleotides: 8. Per the germline V gene, CDR1 is SGHRS and CDR2 is YFSETQ. This chain's CDR3 is CASSLAGAVPETQYF. The DNA of the CDR3 is TGCGCCAGCAGCTTAGCGGGAGCGGTTCCGGAGACCCAGTACTTC.

This chain links TRBV19 with TRBJ1-2; TRBD1 matches 7 bases. Per germline, CDR1 LNHDA and CDR2 SQIVND (reference sequence). This CDR3 region has 13 residues. Trimming cost V 7 bases and J 4 bases; bases outside gene matches: 6. This chain's CDR3 is CASTPDRSYGYTF. CDR3 nucleotides: TGTGCCAGTACCCCGGACAGGTCCTATGGCTACACCTTC.

This clone was seen a handful of times. V and J are TRBV7-9 and TRBJ2-7; 9 nucleotides agree with TRBD2. The CDR3 extends over 16 amino acids. After removal of 5 bases from V and 3 bases from J, the junction contained 11 bases not matched to a gene. The germline gives CDR1 SEHNR, CDR2 FQNEAQ (reference sequence). In nucleotides, the CDR3 is TGTGCCAGCAGCCAAGAGGGGGGCGGGAGGGGCTACGAGCAGTACTTC. Translating it yields CASSQEGGGRGYEQYF.

The V gene is TRBV18, the J gene TRBJ2-4; a possible D gene is TRBD2 (6 bases). CDR1 and CDR2 from the germline V gene are KGHSH and LQKENI. This CDR3 is built from 11 residues. Trimming removed 5 bases at V and 8 bases at J, with 7 bases between. The CDR3 nucleotides are TGTGCCAGCTCAGGAGGGGACATTCAGTACTTC. This codes for CASSGGDIQYF. Full variable domain (outside the CDR3, taken from reference TRBV18 and TRBJ2-4): NAGVMQNPRHLVRRRGQEARLRCSPMKGHSHVYWYRQLPEEGLKFMVYLQKENIIDESGMPKERFSAEFPKEGPSILRIQQVVRGDSAAYFCASSGGDIQYFGAGTRLSVL.

This chain uses TRBV7-8 with TRBJ2-1, with D possibly being TRBD1 (6 bases). CDR3 length: 16 amino acids. V lost 0 bases and J lost 2, with 11 bases in between. Germline V gene data show CDR1 as SGHVS and CDR2 as FQNEAQ. The CDR3 region has the DNA TGTGCCAGCAGCTTAGCCGGACAGTCCCCCTACAATGAGCAGTTCTTC. Amino acids: CASSLAGQSPYNEQFF.

The rearrangement links TRBV5-4 to TRBJ2-7; possible D gene TRBD2, 7 bases. The germline V gene has CDR1 SGHNT and CDR2 YYREEE (reference sequence). The CDR3 is 16 residues long. V lost 4 bases to trimming and J lost 2 bases, with 19 bases between them. CDR3 loop: CASSTARGGVPYEQYF. As DNA, the CDR3 is TGTGCCAGCAGCACCGCTAGAGGGGGGGTCCCCTACGAGCAGTACTTC.

This clone was seen a handful of times. The CDR3 DNA sequence: TGTGCCTGGCTTGATGAGCGAGCGCGACGCGGCCTCAGGGATTGGAGAGAGACCCAGTACTTC. Its translation: CAWLDERARRGLRDWRETQYF. This sequence joins TRBV30 and TRBJ2-5; D is possibly TRBD1 (5 bases). The CDR3 totals 21 residues. Trimming pared 5 bases from V and 4 bases from J, leaving 38 bases between. The germline V gene has CDR1 GTSNPN and CDR2 SVGIG (reference sequence).

This clone was detected only a few times. The chain joins TRBV5-1 to TRBJ2-5; 13 bases are shared with TRBD2. Looked up from germline, CDR1 is SGHRS and CDR2 is YFSETQ. This CDR3 is built from 16 residues. V lost 5 bases and J lost 4; bases outside the gene matches: 8. This CDR3 is CASRRTSGRERETQYF. The CDR3 DNA reads as TGCGCCAGCAGGCGAACTAGCGGGAGGGAACGAGAGACCCAGTACTTC. Using reference TRBV5-1 and TRBJ2-5 for the parts outside the CDR3, the full variable domain is KAGVTQTPRYLIKTRGQQVTLSCSPISGHRSVSWYQQTPGQGLQFLFEYFSETQRNKGNFPGRFSGRQFSNSRSEMNVSTLELGDSALYLCASRRTSGRERETQYFGPGTRLLVL.

The chain recombines TRBV5-1 with TRBJ2-3, with TRBD2 matching over 8 bases. Unmatched junction bases numbered 10, after V lost 3 bases and J lost 1 base. The CDR3 spans 17 residues. Germline lookup yields CDR1 SGHRS and CDR2 YFSETQ. CDR3 in DNA: TGCGCCAGCAGCTCCCTAGAGAGCGGGAGTGGCACAGATACGCAGTATTTT. Its protein product is CASSSLESGSGTDTQYF.

V and J are TRBV7-9 and TRBJ2-1; 12 positions match TRBD2. The CDR3 extends over 15 amino acids. Germline assignment: CDR1 SEHNR and CDR2 FQNEAQ (reference sequence). Losses at the gene ends were 5 bases for V and 5 bases for J; bases not matched to a gene: 4. DNA of the CDR3: TGTGCCAGCAGCCCACTAGCGGGAGGACACAATGAGCAGTTCTTC. As protein: CASSPLAGGHNEQFF.

The chain has TRBV27 and TRBJ1-4; D call uncertain. The V end lost 6 bases, the J end lost 3 bases, and 20 bases lay between the germline ends. The germline V gene encodes CDR1 MNHEY and CDR2 SMNVEV (reference sequence). CDR3 length equals 17 residues. CDR3 in DNA: TGTGCCAGCAGGCGGGTCGTATGGACGAGTTCTAATGAAAAACTGTTTTTT. Its protein is CASRRVVWTSSNEKLFF.

In its sample, this clone was seen a few times. A far larger clone is a single base away, which makes a read error likely. The V gene is TRBV15, the J gene TRBJ2-5, with D possibly TRBD1 on 5 matching bases. Trimming stripped 4 bases from V and 2 bases from J, with 11 bases between. This CDR3 has 14 residues. The germline gives CDR1 LNHNV, CDR2 YYDKDF (reference sequence). The CDR3 coding sequence is TGTGCCACCAGCACCCGGACAAGACAAGAGACCCAGTACTTC. Translated: CATSTRTRQETQYF.

This clone has just a few counts. V gene TRBV7-3 combines with J gene TRBJ2-1; tentatively, D is TRBD2 (6 bases). This CDR3 is built from 16 residues. Germline values: CDR1 SGHTA, CDR2 FQGTGA. Trimming removed 5 bases at V and 10 bases at J, with 24 bases between. CDR3 protein: CASSPKTRTGAMEQFF. The CDR3 bases are TGTGCCAGCAGCCCCAAGACTAGAACTGGAGCAATGGAGCAGTTCTTC. Full variable domain (missing parts from reference TRBV7-3 and TRBJ2-1): GAGVSQTPSNKVTEKGKYVELRCDPISGHTALYWYRQSLGQGPEFLIYFQGTGAADDSGLPNDRFFAVRPEGSVSTLKIQRTERGDSAVYLCASSPKTRTGAMEQFFGPGTRLTVL.

The chain carries TRBV27 and TRBJ1-3, with a weak D call TRBD1 (6 bases). V was trimmed by 5 bases and J by 0 bases, leaving 17 bases between them. Germline CDR1 MNHEY, CDR2 SMNVEV (reference sequence). The CDR3 length is 17 residues. Here the CDR3 reads CASSASATGLSGNTIYF. CDR3 in DNA: TGTGCCAGCAGTGCCTCCGCGACAGGCCTCTCTGGAAACACCATATATTTT.

This clone was seen only a few times. This sequence joins TRBV5-1 and TRBJ1-4, with TRBD1 matching 7 bases. The V and J ends lost 0 bases and 14 bases, in that order; junction bases with no gene match: 7. CDR3 length equals 13 residues. Germline V lookup: CDR1 SGHRS, CDR2 YFSETQ. CDR3 protein: CASSLEGPRGLFF. Written as DNA, the CDR3 is TGCGCCAGCAGCTTGGAGGGGCCCAGGGGGCTGTTTTTT.

V gene TRBV28 combines with J gene TRBJ2-7; D is possibly TRBD2 (6 bases). The CDR3 sequence is 16 residues long. V dropped 4 bases and J dropped 2 bases, with 18 bases sitting between them. Germline loops: CDR1 MDHEN, CDR2 SYDVKM. The CDR3 is CASSWDWTIKTYEQYF. The DNA for the CDR3 is TGTGCCAGCAGTTGGGATTGGACTATCAAAACCTACGAGCAGTACTTC.

The genes are TRBV27 and TRBJ1-2; D is possibly TRBD1 (5 bases). The CDR3 has 15 amino acids. V was clipped by 6 bases and J by 4 bases, with 18 bases between them. The germline V gene encodes CDR1 MNHEY and CDR2 SMNVEV (reference sequence). CDR3 residues: CASRVGGGVAYGYTF. CDR3 nucleotide sequence: TGTGCCAGCAGGGTTGGTGGGGGGGTGGCCTATGGCTACACCTTC.

This clone occurred a few times. The chain employs TRBV10-2 and TRBJ1-5, with 7 bases aligning to TRBD1. Germline CDR1 and CDR2: WSHSY and SAAADI. The CDR3 totals 17 residues. V dropped 2 bases and J dropped 0; count of bases not matched to a gene: 7. The CDR3 DNA reads TGCGCCAGCAGTGAGACGGGACAGCAATATAGCAATCAGCCCCAGCATTTT. This encodes CASSETGQQYSNQPQHF.

The table lists this clone with a count of one. This chain uses TRBV27 with TRBJ1-2; D not certain. Looked up from germline, CDR1 is MNHEY and CDR2 is SMNVEV (reference sequence). This CDR3 has 14 residues. Trimming pared 0 bases from V and 5 bases from J, leaving 10 bases between. The CDR3 DNA follows: TGTGCCAGCAGTTTATCAGGACTGATTTATGGCTACACCTTC. It specifies CASSLSGLIYGYTF.

The rearrangement uses TRBV14 and TRBJ2-3, with D unclear. The length of the CDR3 is 15 residues. V gave up 0 bases and J gave up 0 bases, with 7 bases separating them. Germline V gene data show CDR1 as SGHDN and CDR2 as FVKESK. CDR3 loop: CASSQESSSTDTQYF. Written as DNA, the CDR3 is TGTGCCAGCAGCCAAGAATCCTCGAGCACAGATACGCAGTATTTT.

This clone was seen a handful of times. The CDR3 sequence is CASSRGDYGYTF. The CDR3 DNA is TGTGCCAGCAGCCGGGGAGACTATGGCTACACCTTC. The chain combines TRBV7-8 with TRBJ1-2; D is ambiguous. There are 12 residues in the CDR3. Deletions cut 5 bases from V and 3 bases from J, with 7 bases between. Germline CDR1 reads SGHVS; CDR2 reads FQNEAQ.

The chain is built from TRBV4-1 and TRBJ2-5; 12 bases match TRBD2. J was trimmed by 5 bases and V by 0 bases; bases with no gene match: 4. CDR3 size: 16 residues. Germline values: CDR1 MGHRA, CDR2 YSYEKL. CDR3 sequence reads: CASSQETSGSWETQYF. CDR3 DNA sequence: TGCGCCAGCAGCCAAGAGACTAGCGGGAGTTGGGAGACCCAGTACTTC.

This clone was observed a handful of times. J is TRBJ1-3 and V is TRBV9, with a possible D match to TRBD1 (5 bases). The germline V gene has CDR1 SGDLS and CDR2 YYNGEE. The CDR3 runs to 14 residues. V was pared by 3 bases and J by 2 bases, with 9 bases between. The CDR3: CASSAGLTGNTIYF. CDR3 DNA: TGTGCCAGCAGCGCGGGACTTACTGGAAACACCATATATTTT.

The chain joins TRBV4-1 to TRBJ2-5; D remains ambiguous. This CDR3 has 15 residues. CDR1 is MGHRA, CDR2 YSYEKL, per germline. Trimming stripped 0 bases from V and 2 bases from J, with 10 bases between. CDR3 amino acids: CASSQDIVSQETQYF. DNA for the CDR3: TGCGCCAGCAGCCAAGATATAGTTTCTCAAGAGACCCAGTACTTC.

This clone was observed a handful of times. This chain connects TRBV19 to TRBJ2-2; 9 nucleotides line up with TRBD1. The CDR3 is made up of 15 amino acids. J lost 4 bases, V lost 6 bases, and 6 bases had no gene match. Germline assignment: CDR1 LNHDA and CDR2 SQIVND (reference sequence). CDR3 loop: CASRQQGASTGELFF. The DNA for the CDR3 is TGTGCCAGTAGACAACAGGGGGCCTCCACCGGGGAGCTGTTTTTT.

Ten or more counts support this clone. The chain has TRBV7-9 and TRBJ2-1; D is undetermined. The V end was cut by 9 bases, the J end by 7 bases, with 10 bases between. The CDR3 covers 11 residues. Per germline, CDR1 SEHNR and CDR2 FQNEAQ (reference sequence). This CDR3 is CARRLPNEQFF. The CDR3 nucleotides read TGTGCCAGAAGATTACCTAATGAGCAGTTCTTC.

This clone was counted only a few times. The CDR3 nucleotides read TGTGCCACCAGCCTAGGGCGAGGGTTGAGTGGAAACACCATATATTTT. Translated, it gives CATSLGRGLSGNTIYF. The chain carries TRBV15 and TRBJ1-3; D ambiguous. This CDR3 is built from 16 residues. The germline V and J ends were trimmed by 5 bases and 3 bases, with 17 bases remaining between them. CDR1 and CDR2 from the germline V gene are LNHNV and YYDKDF (reference sequence).

This rearrangement joins TRBV19 to TRBJ1-3, with 8 bases fitting TRBD1. The CDR3 extends over 15 amino acids. With V trimmed by 6 bases and J by 3 bases, 7 bases remained unmatched. Germline CDR1 and CDR2: LNHDA and SQIVND (reference sequence). CDR3 protein: CASSPDRAFGNTIYF. For the CDR3, the DNA is TGTGCCAGTAGCCCGGACAGGGCTTTTGGAAACACCATATATTTT.